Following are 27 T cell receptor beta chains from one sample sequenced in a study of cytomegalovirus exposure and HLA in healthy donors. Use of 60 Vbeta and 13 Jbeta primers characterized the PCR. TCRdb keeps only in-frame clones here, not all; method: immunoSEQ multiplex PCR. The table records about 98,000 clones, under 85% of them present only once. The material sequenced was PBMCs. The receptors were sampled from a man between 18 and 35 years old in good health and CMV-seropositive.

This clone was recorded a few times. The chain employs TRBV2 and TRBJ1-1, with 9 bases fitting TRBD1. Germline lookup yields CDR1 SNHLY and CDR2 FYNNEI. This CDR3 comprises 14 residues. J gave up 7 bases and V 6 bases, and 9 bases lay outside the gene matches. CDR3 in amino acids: CASRGGTGPLEAFF. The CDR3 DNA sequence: TGTGCCAGCAGGGGAGGGACAGGGCCCCTTGAAGCTTTCTTT.

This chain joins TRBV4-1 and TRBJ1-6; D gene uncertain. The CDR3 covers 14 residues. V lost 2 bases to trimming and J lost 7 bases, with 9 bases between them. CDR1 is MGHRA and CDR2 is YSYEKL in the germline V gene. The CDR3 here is CASSQSSTNSPLHF. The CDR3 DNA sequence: TGCGCCAGCAGCCAATCCAGTACGAATTCACCCCTCCACTTT.

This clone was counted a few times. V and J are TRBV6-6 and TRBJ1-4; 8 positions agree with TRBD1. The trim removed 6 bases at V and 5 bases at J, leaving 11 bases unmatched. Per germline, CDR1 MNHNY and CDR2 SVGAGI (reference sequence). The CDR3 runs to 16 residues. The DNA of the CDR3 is TGTGCCAGCAGACGCGTTAGACAGGGGATGAATGAAAAACTGTTTTTT. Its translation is CASRRVRQGMNEKLFF.

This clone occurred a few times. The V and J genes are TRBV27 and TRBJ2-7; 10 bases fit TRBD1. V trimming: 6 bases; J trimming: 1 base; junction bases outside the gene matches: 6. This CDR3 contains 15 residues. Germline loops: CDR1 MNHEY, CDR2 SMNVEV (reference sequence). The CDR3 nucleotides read TGTGCCAGCAGCTCCGGGACAGGGGCGTCCTACGAGCAGTACTTC. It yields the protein CASSSGTGASYEQYF.

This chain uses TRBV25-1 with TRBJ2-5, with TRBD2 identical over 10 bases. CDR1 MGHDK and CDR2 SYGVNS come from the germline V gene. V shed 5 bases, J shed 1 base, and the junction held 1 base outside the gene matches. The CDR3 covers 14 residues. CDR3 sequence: CASSPSGSQETQYF. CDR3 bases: TGTGCCAGCAGTCCTAGCGGGAGCCAAGAGACCCAGTACTTC.

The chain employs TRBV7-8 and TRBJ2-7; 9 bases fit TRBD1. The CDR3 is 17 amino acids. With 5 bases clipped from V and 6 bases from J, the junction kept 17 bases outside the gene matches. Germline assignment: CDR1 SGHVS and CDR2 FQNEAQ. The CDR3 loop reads CASSNRPTGTGKVEQYF. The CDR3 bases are TGTGCCAGCAGCAACCGACCGACCGGGACAGGGAAGGTCGAGCAGTACTTC.

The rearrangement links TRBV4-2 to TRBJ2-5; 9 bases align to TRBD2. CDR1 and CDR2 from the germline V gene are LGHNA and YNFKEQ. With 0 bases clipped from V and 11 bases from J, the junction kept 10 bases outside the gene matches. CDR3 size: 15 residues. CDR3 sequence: CASSQEGGGGRDQYF. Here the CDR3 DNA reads TGTGCCAGCAGCCAAGAAGGCGGGGGGGGGCGAGATCAGTACTTC.

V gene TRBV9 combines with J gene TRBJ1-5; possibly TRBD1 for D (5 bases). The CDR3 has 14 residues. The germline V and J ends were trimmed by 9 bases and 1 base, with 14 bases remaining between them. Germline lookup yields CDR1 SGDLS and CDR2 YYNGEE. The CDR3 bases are TGTGCCACCCGAGCAGGGCGAAGCAATCAGCCCCAGCATTTT. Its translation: CATRAGRSNQPQHF.

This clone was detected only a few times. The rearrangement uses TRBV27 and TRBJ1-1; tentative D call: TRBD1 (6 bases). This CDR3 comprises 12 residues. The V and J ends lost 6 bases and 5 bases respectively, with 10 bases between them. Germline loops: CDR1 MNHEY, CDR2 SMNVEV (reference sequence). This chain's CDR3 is CASSQGKTEAFF. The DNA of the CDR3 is TGTGCCAGCAGCCAGGGGAAGACTGAAGCTTTCTTT.

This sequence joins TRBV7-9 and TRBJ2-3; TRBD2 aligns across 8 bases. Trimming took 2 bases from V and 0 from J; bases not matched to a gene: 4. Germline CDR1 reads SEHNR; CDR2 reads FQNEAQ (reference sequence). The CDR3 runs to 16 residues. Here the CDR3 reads CASSLYRGGSTDTQYF. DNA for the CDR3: TGTGCCAGCAGCTTATATCGCGGGGGGAGCACAGATACGCAGTATTTT.

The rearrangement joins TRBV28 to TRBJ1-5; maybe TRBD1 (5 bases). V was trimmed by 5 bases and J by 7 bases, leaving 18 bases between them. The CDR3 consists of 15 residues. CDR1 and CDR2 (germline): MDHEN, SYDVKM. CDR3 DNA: TGTGCCAGCAGTAGCTTAGTCATACAGGCCCAGCCCCAGCATTTT. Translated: CASSSLVIQAQPQHF.

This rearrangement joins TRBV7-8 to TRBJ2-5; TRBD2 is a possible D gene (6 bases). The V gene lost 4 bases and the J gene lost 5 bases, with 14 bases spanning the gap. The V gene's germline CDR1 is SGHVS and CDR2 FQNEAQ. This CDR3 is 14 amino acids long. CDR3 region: CASSSRLVGETQYF. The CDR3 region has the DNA TGTGCCAGCAGCTCTCGACTAGTCGGGGAGACCCAGTACTTC.

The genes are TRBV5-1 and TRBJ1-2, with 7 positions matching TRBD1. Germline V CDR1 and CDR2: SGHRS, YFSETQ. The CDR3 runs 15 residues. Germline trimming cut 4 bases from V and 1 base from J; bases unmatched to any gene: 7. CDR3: CASSLTGTVNYGYTF. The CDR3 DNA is TGCGCCAGCAGCCTGACCGGGACAGTTAACTATGGCTACACCTTC.

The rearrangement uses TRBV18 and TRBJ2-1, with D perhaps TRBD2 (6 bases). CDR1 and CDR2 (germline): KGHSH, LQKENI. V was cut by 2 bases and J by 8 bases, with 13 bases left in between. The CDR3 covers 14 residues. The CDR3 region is CASSPLASDHEQFF. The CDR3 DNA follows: TGTGCCAGCTCACCATTAGCTAGCGACCATGAGCAGTTCTTC.

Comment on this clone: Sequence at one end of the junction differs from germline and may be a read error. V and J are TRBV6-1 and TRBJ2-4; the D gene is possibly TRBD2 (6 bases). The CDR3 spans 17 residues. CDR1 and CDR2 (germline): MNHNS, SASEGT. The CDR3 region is CASSEPIQTGGLMSQYF. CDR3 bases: TGTGCCAGCAGTGAGCCCATCCAAACCGGGGGACTCATGTCCCAGTATTTC.

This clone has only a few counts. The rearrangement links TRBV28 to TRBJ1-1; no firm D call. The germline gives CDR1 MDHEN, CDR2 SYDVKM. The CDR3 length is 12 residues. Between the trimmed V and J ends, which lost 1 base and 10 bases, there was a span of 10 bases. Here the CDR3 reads CASSLYGRGAFF. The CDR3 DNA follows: TGTGCCAGCAGTTTATACGGGCGGGGAGCTTTCTTT.

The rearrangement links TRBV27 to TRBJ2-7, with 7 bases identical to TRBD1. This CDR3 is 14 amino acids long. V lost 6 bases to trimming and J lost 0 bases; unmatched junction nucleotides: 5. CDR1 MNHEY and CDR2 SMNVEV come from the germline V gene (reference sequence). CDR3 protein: CASRSGQTSYEQYF. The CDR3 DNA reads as TGTGCCAGCAGGTCGGGACAGACCTCCTACGAGCAGTACTTC.

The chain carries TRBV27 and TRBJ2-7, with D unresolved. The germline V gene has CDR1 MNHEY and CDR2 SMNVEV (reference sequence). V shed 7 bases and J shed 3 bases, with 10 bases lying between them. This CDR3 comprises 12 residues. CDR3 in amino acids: CASKRENYEQYF. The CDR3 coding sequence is TGTGCCAGCAAGAGAGAGAACTACGAGCAGTACTTC.

CDR3 nucleotides: TGTGCCAGCACCGCGACAGGTGCCTTCTACAATGAGCAGTTCTTC. Amino acids: CASTATGAFYNEQFF. The rearrangement joins TRBV28 to TRBJ2-1, with D possibly being TRBD1 (6 bases). The CDR3 covers 15 residues. V lost 7 bases and J 3 bases, leaving 16 bases between the germline ends. CDR1 and CDR2 (germline): MDHEN, SYDVKM.

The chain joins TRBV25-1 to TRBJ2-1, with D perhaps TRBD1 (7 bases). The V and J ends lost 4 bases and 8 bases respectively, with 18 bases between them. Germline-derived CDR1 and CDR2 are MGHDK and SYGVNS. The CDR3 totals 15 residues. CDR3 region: CASSALGGGWYEQFF. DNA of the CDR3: TGTGCCAGCAGTGCCCTAGGAGGGGGCTGGTATGAGCAGTTCTTC.

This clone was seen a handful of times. CDR3 sequence (DNA): TGTGCCAGCAGTCCCGGACAGGGACAAGCCAAAAACATTCAGTACTTC. Translation: CASSPGQGQAKNIQYF. The chain links TRBV27 to TRBJ2-4, with 8 positions matching TRBD1. V lost 5 bases, J lost 0 bases, and 6 bases stayed unmatched. CDR1 is MNHEY, CDR2 SMNVEV, per germline (reference sequence). This CDR3 contains 16 residues.

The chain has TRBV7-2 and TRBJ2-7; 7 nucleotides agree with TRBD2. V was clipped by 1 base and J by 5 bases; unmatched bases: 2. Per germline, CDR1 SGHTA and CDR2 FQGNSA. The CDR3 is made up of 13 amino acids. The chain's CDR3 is CASSLVGGDEQYF. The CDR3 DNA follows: TGTGCCAGCAGCTTAGTGGGAGGGGACGAGCAGTACTTC.

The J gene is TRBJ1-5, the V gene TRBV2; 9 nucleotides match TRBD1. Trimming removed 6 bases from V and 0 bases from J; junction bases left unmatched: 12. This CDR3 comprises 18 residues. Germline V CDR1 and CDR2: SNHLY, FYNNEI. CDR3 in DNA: TGTGCCAGCAGAGGGACAGGGAGAGGACCTTATAGCAATCAGCCCCAGCATTTT. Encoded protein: CASRGTGRGPYSNQPQHF.

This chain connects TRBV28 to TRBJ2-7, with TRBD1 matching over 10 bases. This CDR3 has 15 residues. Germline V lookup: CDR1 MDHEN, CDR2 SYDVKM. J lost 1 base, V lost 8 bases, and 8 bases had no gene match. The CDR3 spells CASGDEGQGSYEQYF. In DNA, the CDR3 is TGTGCCAGCGGGGATGAGGGACAGGGGTCCTACGAGCAGTACTTC.

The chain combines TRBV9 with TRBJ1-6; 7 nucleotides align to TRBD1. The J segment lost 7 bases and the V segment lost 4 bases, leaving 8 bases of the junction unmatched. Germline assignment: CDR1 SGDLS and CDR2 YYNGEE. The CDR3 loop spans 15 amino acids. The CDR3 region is CASSLQGNQNSPLHF. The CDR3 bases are TGTGCCAGCAGCCTACAGGGGAATCAGAATTCACCCCTCCACTTT.

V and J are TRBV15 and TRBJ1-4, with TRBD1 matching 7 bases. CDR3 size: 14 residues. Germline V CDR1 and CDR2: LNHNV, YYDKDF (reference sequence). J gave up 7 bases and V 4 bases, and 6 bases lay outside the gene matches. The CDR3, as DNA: TGTGCCACCAGCAAGGGACAGAAGAGTGAAAAACTGTTTTTT. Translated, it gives CATSKGQKSEKLFF.

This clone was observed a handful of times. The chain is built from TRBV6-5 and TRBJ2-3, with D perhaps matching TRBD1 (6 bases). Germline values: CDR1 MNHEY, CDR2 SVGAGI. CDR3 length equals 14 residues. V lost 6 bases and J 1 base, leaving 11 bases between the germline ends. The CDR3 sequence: CASRSGQRTDTQYF. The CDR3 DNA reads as TGTGCCAGCAGGTCGGGACAACGCACAGATACGCAGTATTTT.